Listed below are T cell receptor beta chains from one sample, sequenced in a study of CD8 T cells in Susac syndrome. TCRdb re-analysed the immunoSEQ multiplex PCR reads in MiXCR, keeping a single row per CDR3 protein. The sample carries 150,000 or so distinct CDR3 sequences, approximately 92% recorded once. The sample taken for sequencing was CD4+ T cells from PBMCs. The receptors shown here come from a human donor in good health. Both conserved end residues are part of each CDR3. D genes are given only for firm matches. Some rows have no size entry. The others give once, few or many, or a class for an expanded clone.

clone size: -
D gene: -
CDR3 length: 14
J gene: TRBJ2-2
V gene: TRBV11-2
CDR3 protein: CASSLAPGIGELFF
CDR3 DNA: TGTGCCAGCAGCTTAGCCCCAGGGATCGGGGAGCTGTTTTTT

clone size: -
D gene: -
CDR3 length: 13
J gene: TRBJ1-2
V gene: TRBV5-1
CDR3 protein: CASSLAQGEGYTF
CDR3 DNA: TGCGCCAGCAGCTTGGCGCAGGGTGAGGGCTACACCTTC

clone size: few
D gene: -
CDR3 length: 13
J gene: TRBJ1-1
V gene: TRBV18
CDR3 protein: CASSPTRDTEAFF
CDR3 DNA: TGTGCCAGCTCACCAACGAGGGACACTGAAGCTTTCTTT

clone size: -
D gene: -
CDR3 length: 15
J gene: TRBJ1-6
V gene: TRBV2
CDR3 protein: CASSEADVVDSPLHF
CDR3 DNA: TGTGCCAGCAGTGAAGCGGACGTCGTGGATTCACCCCTCCACTTT

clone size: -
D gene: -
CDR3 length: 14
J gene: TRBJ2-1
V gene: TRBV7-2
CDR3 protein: CASSTGGSYNEQFF
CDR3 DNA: TGTGCCAGCAGCACCGGGGGCTCCTACAATGAGCAGTTCTTC

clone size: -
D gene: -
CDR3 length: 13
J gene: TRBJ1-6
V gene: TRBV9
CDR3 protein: CASSVAGDSPLHF
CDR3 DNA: TGTGCCAGCAGCGTTGCTGGGGATTCACCCCTCCACTTT

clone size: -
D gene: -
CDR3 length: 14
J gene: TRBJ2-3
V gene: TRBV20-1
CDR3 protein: CSARSGTSTDTQYF
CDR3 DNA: TGCAGTGCCAGATCCGGGACCAGCACAGATACGCAGTATTTT

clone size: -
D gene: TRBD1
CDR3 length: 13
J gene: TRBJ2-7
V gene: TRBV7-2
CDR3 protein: CASSLPGGGEQYF
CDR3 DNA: TGTGCCAGCAGCTTACCAGGGGGCGGCGAGCAGTACTTC

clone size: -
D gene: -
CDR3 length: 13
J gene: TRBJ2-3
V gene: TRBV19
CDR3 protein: CASRGGTVDTQYF
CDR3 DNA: TGTGCCAGTAGGGGGGGAACGGTCGATACGCAGTATTTT

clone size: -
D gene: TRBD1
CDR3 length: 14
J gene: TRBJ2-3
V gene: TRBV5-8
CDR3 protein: CASSSDRGTDTQYF
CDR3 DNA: TGTGCCAGCAGCTCGGACAGGGGCACAGATACGCAGTATTTT

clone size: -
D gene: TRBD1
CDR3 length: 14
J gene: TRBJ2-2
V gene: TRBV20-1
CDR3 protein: CSARPTGLTGELFF
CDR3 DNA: TGCAGTGCTAGACCGACAGGGCTCACCGGGGAGCTGTTTTTT

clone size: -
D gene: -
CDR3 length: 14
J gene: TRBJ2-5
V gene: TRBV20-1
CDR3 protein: CSAMPDSAQETQYF
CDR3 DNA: TGCAGTGCTATGCCCGACAGCGCTCAAGAGACCCAGTACTTC

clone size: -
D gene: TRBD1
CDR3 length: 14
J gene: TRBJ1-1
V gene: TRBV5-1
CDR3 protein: CASSWTGGNTEAFF
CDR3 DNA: TGCGCCAGCAGCTGGACAGGTGGGAACACTGAAGCTTTCTTT

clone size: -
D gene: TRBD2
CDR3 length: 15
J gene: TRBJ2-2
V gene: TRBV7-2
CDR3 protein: CASSLTSGGAGELFF
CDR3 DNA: TGTGCCAGCAGCTTGACTAGCGGGGGGGCCGGGGAGCTGTTTTTT

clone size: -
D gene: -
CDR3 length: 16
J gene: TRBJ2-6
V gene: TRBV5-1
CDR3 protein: CASSTSGAPGANVLTF
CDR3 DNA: TGCGCCAGCAGCACGTCGGGGGCGCCCGGGGCCAACGTCCTGACTTTC

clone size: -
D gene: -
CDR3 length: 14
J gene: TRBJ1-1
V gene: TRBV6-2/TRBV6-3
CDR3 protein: CASSADRPGAEAFF
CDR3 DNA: TGTGCCAGCAGTGCTGACAGACCGGGGGCTGAAGCTTTCTTT

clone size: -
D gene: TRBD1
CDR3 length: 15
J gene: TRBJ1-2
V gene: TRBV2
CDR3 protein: CASSGTRQGIYGYTF
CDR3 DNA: TGTGCCAGCAGTGGTACGCGACAGGGGATCTATGGCTACACCTTC

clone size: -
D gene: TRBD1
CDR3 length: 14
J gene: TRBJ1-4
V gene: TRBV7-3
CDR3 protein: CASRLGQPNEKLFF
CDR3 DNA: TGTGCCAGCAGGTTGGGACAGCCTAATGAAAAACTGTTTTTT

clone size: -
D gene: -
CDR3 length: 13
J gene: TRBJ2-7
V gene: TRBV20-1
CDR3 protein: CSARYGPAGEQYF
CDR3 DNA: TGCAGTGCTAGGTATGGACCGGCCGGGGAGCAGTACTTC

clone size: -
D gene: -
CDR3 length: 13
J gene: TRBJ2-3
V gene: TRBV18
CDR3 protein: CASSLDSEATQYF
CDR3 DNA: TGTGCCAGCTCACTAGACTCAGAGGCTACGCAGTATTTT

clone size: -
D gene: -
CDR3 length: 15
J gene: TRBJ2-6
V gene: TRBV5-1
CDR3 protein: CASSFTGSGANVLTF
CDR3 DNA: TGCGCCAGCAGCTTTACAGGGTCTGGGGCCAACGTCCTGACTTTC

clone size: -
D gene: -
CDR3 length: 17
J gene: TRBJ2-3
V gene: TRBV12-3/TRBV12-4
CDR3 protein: CASSDHLTAISTDTQYF
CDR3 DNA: TGTGCCAGCAGTGACCACCTCACAGCTATTAGCACAGATACGCAGTATTTT

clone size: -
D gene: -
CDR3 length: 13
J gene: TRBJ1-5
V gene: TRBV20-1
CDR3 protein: CSARVGENQPQHF
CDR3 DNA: TGCAGTGCTAGAGTTGGGGAGAATCAGCCCCAGCATTTT

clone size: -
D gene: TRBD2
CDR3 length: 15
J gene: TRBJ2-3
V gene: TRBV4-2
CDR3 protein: CASSQEGTAGGRRYF
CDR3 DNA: TGTGCCAGCAGCCAAGAAGGTACAGCGGGGGGACGTAGGTATTTT

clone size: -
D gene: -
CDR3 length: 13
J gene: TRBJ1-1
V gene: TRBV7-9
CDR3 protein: CASSLARESEAFF
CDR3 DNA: TGTGCCAGCAGCTTAGCCAGGGAATCTGAAGCTTTCTTT

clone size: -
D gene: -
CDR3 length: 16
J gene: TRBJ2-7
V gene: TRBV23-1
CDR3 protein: CASSQSRAAHVYEQYF
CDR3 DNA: TGCGCCAGCAGTCAATCGAGGGCAGCCCACGTTTACGAGCAGTACTTC

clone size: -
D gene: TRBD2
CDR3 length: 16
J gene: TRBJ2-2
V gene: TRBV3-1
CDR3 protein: CASRLSGGRRHRELFF
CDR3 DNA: TGTGCCAGCAGACTAAGCGGGGGGCGGCGCCACCGGGAGCTGTTTTTT

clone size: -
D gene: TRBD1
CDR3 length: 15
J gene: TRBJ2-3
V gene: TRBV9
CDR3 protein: CASSVAAGGRDTQYF
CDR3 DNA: TGTGCCAGCAGCGTAGCTGCAGGGGGCAGAGATACGCAGTATTTT

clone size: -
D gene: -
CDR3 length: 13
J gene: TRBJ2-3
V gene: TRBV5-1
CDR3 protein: CASSGANTDTQYF
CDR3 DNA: TGCGCCAGCAGCGGGGCAAACACAGATACGCAGTATTTT

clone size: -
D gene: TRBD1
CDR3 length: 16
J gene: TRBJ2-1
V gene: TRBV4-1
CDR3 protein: CASSQVPGQGLGEQFF
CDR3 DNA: TGCGCCAGCAGCCAAGTACCGGGACAGGGTCTAGGTGAGCAGTTCTTC

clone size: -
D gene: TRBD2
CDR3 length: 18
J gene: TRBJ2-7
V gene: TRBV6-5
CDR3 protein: CASSYSGLAGDRSYEQYF
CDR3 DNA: TGTGCCAGCAGTTACTCTGGACTAGCGGGGGATCGCTCCTACGAGCAGTACTTC

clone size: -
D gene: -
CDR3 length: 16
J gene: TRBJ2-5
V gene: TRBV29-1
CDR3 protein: CSVKGRLPEYEETQYF
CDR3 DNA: TGCAGCGTTAAGGGACGACTCCCGGAGTATGAAGAGACCCAGTACTTC

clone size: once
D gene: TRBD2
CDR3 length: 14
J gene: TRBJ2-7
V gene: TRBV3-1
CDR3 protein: CASADRGRGYEQYF
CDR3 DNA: TGTGCCAGCGCGGACCGCGGGAGGGGCTACGAGCAGTACTTC